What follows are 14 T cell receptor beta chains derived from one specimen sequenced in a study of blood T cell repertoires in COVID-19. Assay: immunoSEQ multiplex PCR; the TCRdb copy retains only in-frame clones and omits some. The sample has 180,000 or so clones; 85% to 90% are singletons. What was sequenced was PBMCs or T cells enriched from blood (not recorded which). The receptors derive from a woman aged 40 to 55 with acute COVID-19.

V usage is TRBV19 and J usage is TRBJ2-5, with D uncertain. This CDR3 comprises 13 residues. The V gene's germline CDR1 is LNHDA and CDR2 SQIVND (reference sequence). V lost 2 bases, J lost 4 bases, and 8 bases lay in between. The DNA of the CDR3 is TGTGCCAGTAGTATACAGGCCAGAGAGACCCAGTACTTC. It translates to CASSIQARETQYF.

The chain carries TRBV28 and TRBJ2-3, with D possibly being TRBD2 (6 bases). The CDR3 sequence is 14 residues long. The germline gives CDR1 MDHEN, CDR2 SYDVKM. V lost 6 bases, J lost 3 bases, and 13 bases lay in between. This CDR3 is CASSTRGSTDTQYF. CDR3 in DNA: TGTGCCAGCAGCACTCGGGGGTCGACAGATACGCAGTATTTT.

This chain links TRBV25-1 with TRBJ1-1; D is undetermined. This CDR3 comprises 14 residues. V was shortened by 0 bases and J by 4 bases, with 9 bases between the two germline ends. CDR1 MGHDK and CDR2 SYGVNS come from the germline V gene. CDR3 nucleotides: TGTGCCAGCAGTGAATACGAGGGCGTCACTGAAGCTTTCTTT. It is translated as CASSEYEGVTEAFF.

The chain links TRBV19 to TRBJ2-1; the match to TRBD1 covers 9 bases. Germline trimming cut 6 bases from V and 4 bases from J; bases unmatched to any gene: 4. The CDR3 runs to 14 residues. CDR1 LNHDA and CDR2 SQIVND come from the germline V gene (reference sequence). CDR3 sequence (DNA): TGTGCCAGTAGCGAGGACAGGGGTTACAATGAGCAGTTCTTC. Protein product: CASSEDRGYNEQFF.

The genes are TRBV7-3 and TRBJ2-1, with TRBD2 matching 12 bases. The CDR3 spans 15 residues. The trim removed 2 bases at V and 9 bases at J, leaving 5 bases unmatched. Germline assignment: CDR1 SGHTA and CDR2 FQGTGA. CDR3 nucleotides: TGTGCCAGCAGCTTACTAGCGGGAGGGTCAGTTGAGCAGTTCTTC. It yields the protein CASSLLAGGSVEQFF. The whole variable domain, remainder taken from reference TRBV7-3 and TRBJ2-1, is GAGVSQTPSNKVTEKGKYVELRCDPISGHTALYWYRQSLGQGPEFLIYFQGTGAADDSGLPNDRFFAVRPEGSVSTLKIQRTERGDSAVYLCASSLLAGGSVEQFFGPGTRLTVL.

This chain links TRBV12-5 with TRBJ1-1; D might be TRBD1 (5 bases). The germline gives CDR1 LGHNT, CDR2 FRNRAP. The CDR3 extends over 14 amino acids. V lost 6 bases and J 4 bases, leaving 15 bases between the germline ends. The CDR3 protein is CASGPEEGSTEAFF. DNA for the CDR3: TGTGCTAGTGGCCCCGAGGAGGGGAGCACTGAAGCTTTCTTT.

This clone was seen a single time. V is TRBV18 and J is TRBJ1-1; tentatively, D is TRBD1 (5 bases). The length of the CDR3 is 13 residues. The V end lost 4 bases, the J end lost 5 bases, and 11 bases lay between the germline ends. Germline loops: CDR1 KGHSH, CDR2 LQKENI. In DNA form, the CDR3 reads TGTGCCAGCTCACGGACAAGAGATACTGAAGCTTTCTTT. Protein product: CASSRTRDTEAFF.

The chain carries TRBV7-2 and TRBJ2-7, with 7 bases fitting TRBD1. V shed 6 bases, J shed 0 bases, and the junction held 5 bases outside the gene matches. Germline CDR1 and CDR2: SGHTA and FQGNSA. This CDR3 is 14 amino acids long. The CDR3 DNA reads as TGTGCCAGCAGTCGACGACAGGGCTCCTACGAGCAGTACTTC. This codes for CASSRRQGSYEQYF. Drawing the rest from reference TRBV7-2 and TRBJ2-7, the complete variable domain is GAGVSQSPSNKVTEKGKDVELRCDPISGHTALYWYRQSLGQGLEFLIYFQGNSAPDKSGLPSDRFSAERTGGSVSTLTIQRTQQEDSAVYLCASSRRQGSYEQYFGPGTRLTVT.

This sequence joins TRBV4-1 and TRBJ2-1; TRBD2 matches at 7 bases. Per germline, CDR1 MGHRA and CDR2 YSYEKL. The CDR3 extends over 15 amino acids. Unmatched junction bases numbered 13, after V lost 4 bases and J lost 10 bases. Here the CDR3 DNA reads TGCGCCAGCAGCCCCCCCCACGGGGGAGGGGACGAGCAGTTCTTC. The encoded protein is CASSPPHGGGDEQFF.

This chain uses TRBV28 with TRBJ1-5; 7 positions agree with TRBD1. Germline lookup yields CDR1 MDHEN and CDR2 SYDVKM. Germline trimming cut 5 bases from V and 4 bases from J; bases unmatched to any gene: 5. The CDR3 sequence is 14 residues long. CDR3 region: CASSAETGNQPQHF. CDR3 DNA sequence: TGTGCCAGCAGTGCCGAGACAGGGAATCAGCCCCAGCATTTT.

Here the CDR3 DNA reads TGTGCCAGCAGCTCAGGGGCGGCGGCAACTAATGAAAAACTGTTTTTT. Amino acid sequence: CASSSGAAATNEKLFF. V gene TRBV28 combines with J gene TRBJ1-4; a weak D match, TRBD1 (6 bases). CDR3 length: 16 residues. V lost 6 bases, J lost 0 bases, and 14 bases lay in between. Germline values: CDR1 MDHEN, CDR2 SYDVKM.

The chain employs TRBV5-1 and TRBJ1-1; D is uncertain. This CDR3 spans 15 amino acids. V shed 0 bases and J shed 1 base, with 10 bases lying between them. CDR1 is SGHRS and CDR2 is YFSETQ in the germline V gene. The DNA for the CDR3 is TGCGCCAGCAGCTTGGTGGGCAGCCCGAACACTGAAGCTTTCTTT. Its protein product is CASSLVGSPNTEAFF.

The CDR3 coding sequence is TGTGCCAGCAGCTTAGTTTCCCAGTCCTACGAGCAGTACTTC. It specifies CASSLVSQSYEQYF. The V call is TRBV7-9, the J call TRBJ2-7; D gene uncertain. From germline, CDR1 is SEHNR and CDR2 FQNEAQ (reference sequence). Trimming removed 1 base at V and 1 base at J, with 8 bases between. The CDR3 extends over 14 amino acids.

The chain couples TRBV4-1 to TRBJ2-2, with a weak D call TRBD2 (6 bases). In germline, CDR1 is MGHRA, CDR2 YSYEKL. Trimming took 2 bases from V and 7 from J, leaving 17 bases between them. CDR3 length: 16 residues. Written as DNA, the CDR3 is TGCGCCAGCAGCCAAAGCCGGGACTGGAGATACGGGGAGCTGTTTTTT. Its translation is CASSQSRDWRYGELFF.